The 12 T cell receptor beta chains below come from one sample, sequenced in a study of T cells expressing NK-cell markers. TCRdb reprocessed the 5' RACE reads; each CDR3 protein has one entry and no DNA is given. The sample table includes 500,000 to 700,000 distinct CDR3 sequences. Sequencing was carried out using blood T cells: a sorted CD56 or NKG2C T cell subset, CD4+ or CD8+ T cells, or bulk PBMC T cells (not recorded which). Receptor source: a man between 18 and 29 years old in good health.

V usage is TRBV5-6 and J usage is TRBJ2-7; the TCRdb D gene call, TRBD1, has no DNA to confirm it. There are 13 residues in the CDR3. The germline gives CDR1 SGHDT, CDR2 YYEEEE. CDR3 sequence: CASSWLGGPEQYF.

The chain has TRBV5-6 and TRBJ2-5; the D call of TRBD2 rests on TCRdb alone, since no DNA is present to check it. The CDR3 has 15 amino acids. From germline, CDR1 is SGHDT and CDR2 YYEEEE. The CDR3 loop reads CASSFYRLGSETQYF.

The chain combines TRBV23-1 with TRBJ2-4; TCRdb gives TRBD1 as the D gene, but with no DNA this cannot be confirmed. TRBV23-1 is known as an ORF, though its function is uncertain. The CDR3 consists of 16 residues. CDR3 amino acids: CASSTTGEEAKNIQYF.

The CDR3 sequence: CASSRGYEQYF. The chain joins TRBV4-3 to TRBJ2-7. The CDR3 has 11 amino acids. Germline values: CDR1 LGHNA, CDR2 YSLEER.

The chain joins TRBV29-1 to TRBJ2-2; the TRBD1 assignment by TCRdb is unverifiable without DNA. The CDR3 is made up of 15 amino acids. In germline, CDR1 is SQVTM, CDR2 ANQGSEA. The chain's CDR3 is CSVRQEGGWTGELFF.

The chain has TRBV4-2 and TRBJ1-4; the TCRdb D gene call, TRBD1, has no DNA to confirm it. Germline CDR1 reads LGHNA; CDR2 reads YNFKEQ. This CDR3 has 15 amino acids. The CDR3 sequence is CASSQGDRGNEKLFF.

This chain connects TRBV5-1 to TRBJ2-3; TCRdb's D gene call, TRBD2, goes unchecked for lack of DNA. This CDR3 has 14 amino acids. Germline V gene data show CDR1 as SGHRS and CDR2 as YFSETQ. The CDR3 protein is CASSLTSSTDTQYF. The full variable domain, rest sourced from reference TRBV5-1 and TRBJ2-3, is KAGVTQTPRYLIKTRGQQVTLSCSPISGHRSVSWYQQTPGQGLQFLFEYFSETQRNKGNFPGRFSGRQFSNSRSEMNVSTLELGDSALYLCASSLTSSTDTQYFGPGTRLTVL.

The chain uses TRBV10-3 and TRBJ2-5; TCRdb names TRBD1, which stays unverified in the absence of DNA. The CDR3 is made up of 14 amino acids. The germline gives CDR1 ENHRY, CDR2 SYGVKD. The CDR3 protein is CAISGTALQETQYF.

The chain links TRBV6-2 or TRBV6-3 to TRBJ2-1; TCRdb calls TRBD1, which cannot be checked without DNA. The CDR3 consists of 13 residues. Germline CDR1 reads MNHEY; CDR2 reads SVGEGT. CDR3 residues: CASSPLPLNEQFF.

This chain connects TRBV20-1 to TRBJ1-5; TCRdb selects TRBD1, and the lack of DNA leaves this call unchecked. Germline V gives CDR1 DFQATT, CDR2 SNEGSKA (reference sequence). The CDR3 runs 14 residues. This CDR3 is CSALDAPGNQPQHF.

The chain joins TRBV20-1 to TRBJ2-1; TCRdb indicates TRBD2, and absent DNA this call remains unverified. CDR1 DFQATT and CDR2 SNEGSKA come from the germline V gene (reference sequence). The CDR3 consists of 13 residues. Here the CDR3 reads CSARSGSYNEQFF.

J is TRBJ2-7 and V is TRBV28; as DNA is missing, the TRBD2 call by TCRdb cannot be tested. The germline gives CDR1 MDHEN, CDR2 SYDVKM. The CDR3 is 15 amino acids. The CDR3 loop is CASTRGGRTLYEQYF.